Below, 13 T cell receptor beta chains from the same sample are listed, as sequenced in a study of radiation and T cells in renal cell carcinoma. The table came from immunoSEQ multiplex PCR; TCRdb's copy has only in-frame clones and leaves some out. This table has roughly 130,000 clones, around 90% appearing once. The sample's time point: blood 2 weeks post-SBRT. Treatment of the sample: 15 Gy SBRT to primary tumor, nephrectomy 4 weeks later. The material was blood, obtained from a patient whose treatment included radiotherapy and nephrectomy. These TCRs come from a woman aged 65 to 85 with renal cell carcinoma.

This chain joins TRBV5-6 and TRBJ1-6; no clear D gene. The CDR3 sequence is 15 residues long. V dropped 3 bases and J dropped 6 bases, with 13 bases sitting between them. Germline CDR1 reads SGHDT; CDR2 reads YYEEEE. DNA of the CDR3: TGTGCCAGCAGCTCCGCCGGGTCCCTTAATTCACCCCTCCACTTT. As protein: CASSSAGSLNSPLHF. The full variable domain, completed using reference TRBV5-6 and TRBJ1-6, is DAGVTQSPTHLIKTRGQQVTLRCSPKSGHDTVSWYQQALGQGPQFIFQYYEEEERQRGNFPDRFSGHQFPNYSSELNVNALLLGDSALYLCASSSAGSLNSPLHFGNGTRLTVT.

This chain links TRBV11-2 with TRBJ1-5; D might be TRBD1 (5 bases). Germline V gene lookup returns CDR1 SGHAT and CDR2 FQNNGV. This CDR3 has 14 residues. Trimming cost V 5 bases and J 3 bases, with 11 bases left between them. CDR3 residues: CASSPGRVNQPQHF. The CDR3 DNA follows: TGTGCCAGCAGCCCGGGACGGGTCAATCAGCCCCAGCATTTT.

This clone came up a few times. The chain couples TRBV28 to TRBJ1-1; D is perhaps TRBD1 (5 bases). CDR1 and CDR2 from the germline V gene are MDHEN and SYDVKM. The CDR3 is made up of 12 amino acids. The V gene lost 2 bases and the J gene lost 8 bases, with 9 bases spanning the gap. CDR3 DNA: TGTGCCAGCAGTTTAGTGGGGCGGGAAGCTTTCTTT. Protein: CASSLVGREAFF.

The V gene is TRBV2, the J gene TRBJ2-7; D unresolved. The CDR3 sequence is 14 residues long. Trimming removed 7 bases from V and 0 bases from J, with 13 bases in between. The V gene's germline CDR1 is SNHLY and CDR2 FYNNEI. The CDR3 sequence is CASKETLLSYEQYF. DNA of the CDR3: TGTGCCAGCAAGGAGACACTCCTCTCCTACGAGCAGTACTTC.

The CDR3 sequence is CASSSSGTGGTDTQYF. The CDR3 DNA is TGCGCCAGCAGCTCCTCCGGGACAGGGGGAACAGATACGCAGTATTTT. The J gene is TRBJ2-3, the V gene TRBV5-1; 11 bases are shared with TRBD1. This CDR3 has 16 amino acids. V gave up 3 bases and J gave up 3 bases; unmatched junction bases: 6. CDR1 and CDR2 from the germline V gene are SGHRS and YFSETQ.

V is TRBV12-5 and J is TRBJ1-4, with 7 bases aligning to TRBD1. Germline V gene data show CDR1 as LGHNT and CDR2 as FRNRAP. The CDR3 totals 18 residues. V trimming: 7 bases; J trimming: 0 bases; junction bases outside the gene matches: 14. The CDR3 nucleotides read TGTGCTAGTGTTCCCGACAGGGACGGGCCCGCAACTAATGAAAAACTGTTTTTT. Translated: CASVPDRDGPATNEKLFF.

This chain links TRBV5-1 with TRBJ2-1, with D possibly being TRBD2 (6 bases). The V and J ends lost 0 bases and 8 bases respectively, with 9 bases between them. Germline V gene sequence: CDR1 SGHRS, CDR2 YFSETQ. This CDR3 contains 13 residues. The chain's CDR3 is CASSLAGGHEQFF. The CDR3 DNA reads TGCGCCAGCAGCTTGGCCGGGGGTCATGAGCAGTTCTTC.

This clone has only one observation. The chain combines TRBV4-1 with TRBJ2-5; a weak D match, TRBD2 (5 bases). The CDR3 is made up of 15 amino acids. The ends were cut back, 3 bases at V and 3 bases at J, with 14 bases in the middle. The V gene's germline CDR1 is MGHRA and CDR2 YSYEKL. Here the CDR3 DNA reads TGCGCCAGCAGCCACCCCCCTTCCGGGGAAGAGACCCAGTACTTC. Translated: CASSHPPSGEETQYF.

This clone was picked up one time. The rearrangement links TRBV5-1 to TRBJ1-1; 10 positions match TRBD1. CDR3 size: 14 residues. In germline, CDR1 is SGHRS, CDR2 YFSETQ. With 3 bases clipped from V and 2 bases from J, the junction kept 1 base outside the gene matches. The CDR3 DNA is TGCGCCAGCAGCTGGACAGGGGGAAACACTGAAGCTTTCTTT. It yields the protein CASSWTGGNTEAFF.

V and J are TRBV28 and TRBJ1-3; D is undetermined. Deletions cut 7 bases from V and 4 bases from J, with 23 bases between. The length of the CDR3 is 17 residues. Germline V gene sequence: CDR1 MDHEN, CDR2 SYDVKM. The CDR3 nucleotides are TGTGCCAGCAAAAGCAGGCTCCTACGAAACTCCGGAAACACCATATATTTT. As protein: CASKSRLLRNSGNTIYF.

CDR3 DNA sequence: TGTGCCAGCAGTTTACCAGGGTTGGTGGGCTACACCTTC. It is translated as CASSLPGLVGYTF. The chain carries TRBV28 and TRBJ1-2, with a weak D call TRBD1 (5 bases). The CDR3 has 13 amino acids. V lost 2 bases and J 8 bases, leaving 12 bases between the germline ends. Germline values: CDR1 MDHEN, CDR2 SYDVKM.

This clone was seen once. The V and J genes are TRBV11-3 and TRBJ2-2, with D perhaps matching TRBD2 (6 bases). This CDR3 has 16 residues. Trimming took 3 bases from V and 0 from J, leaving 11 bases between them. Germline CDR1 is SGHNT and CDR2 is YENEEA. The CDR3 region is CASSFGGPSNTGELFF. The CDR3 DNA is TGTGCCAGCAGCTTTGGAGGGCCCTCGAACACCGGGGAGCTGTTTTTT.

In this sample, this clone turned up once. V and J are TRBV19 and TRBJ2-7; 9 bases are shared with TRBD1. The CDR3 is 13 amino acids. V trimming: 9 bases; J trimming: 6 bases; junction bases outside the gene matches: 9. Germline CDR1 is LNHDA and CDR2 is SQIVND (reference sequence). The CDR3 DNA reads as TGTGCCAGCTCACCGACAGGGGGGTCCGAGCAGTACTTC. The encoded protein is CASSPTGGSEQYF.